One and the same sample provided the 25 T cell receptor beta chains below, sequenced in a study of T-cell reconstitution after alpha-beta-depleted transplantation in children. Notes on the study in general: A year post-transplant, T-cell counts and diversity derived mostly from newly produced T cells.

A library of TCRbeta sequences, prepared with unique molecular identifiers, was generated. TCRdb itself ran the PCR reads through MiXCR, one entry per CDR3 protein. The data hold 330,000 or so distinct CDR3 sequences, with approximately 7.3% observed a single time. Antigens for these TCRs are unknown. The sample consisted of peripheral blood, taken 360 days after TCRalphabeta/CD19-depleted stem cell transplant. The source is a female patient aged 2-10 years who had a stem cell transplant for Fanconi anemia, so the T cells may come from the graft donor.

The chain employs TRBV7-9 and TRBJ2-3; the D gene is possibly TRBD2 (6 bases). CDR3 length: 16 residues. Germline V CDR1 and CDR2: SEHNR, FQNEAQ (reference sequence). Trimming shortened V by 5 bases and J by 2 bases, and 17 bases separated the two germline ends. DNA of the CDR3: TGTGCCAGCAGCGTATATACGGGAGTTCCCACAGATACGCAGTATTTT. Translation: CASSVYTGVPTDTQYF.

The chain links TRBV28 to TRBJ1-4; a possible D gene is TRBD1 (5 bases). CDR3 size: 16 residues. V lost 3 bases and J lost 6, with 17 bases in between. The germline gives CDR1 MDHEN, CDR2 SYDVKM. The CDR3 nucleotides are TGTGCCAGCAGTTTCCATTCGCCGGGGGTGGATGAAAAACTGTTTTTT. Translated, it gives CASSFHSPGVDEKLFF.

The chain joins TRBV7-9 to TRBJ1-2; D gene uncertain. Germline loops: CDR1 SEHNR, CDR2 FQNEAQ (reference sequence). The CDR3 totals 15 residues. The V end lost 4 bases, the J end lost 1 base, and 13 bases lay between the germline ends. CDR3 sequence reads: CASSSTGPLNYGYTF. CDR3 DNA sequence: TGTGCCAGCAGCTCCACCGGACCTCTTAACTATGGCTACACCTTC.

The chain employs TRBV19 and TRBJ2-5; TRBD2 matches 8 bases. This CDR3 region has 17 residues. V shed 2 bases and J 2 bases; nucleotides not matched to a gene: 10. The germline CDR1 and CDR2 sequences are LNHDA and SQIVND (reference sequence). The CDR3 nucleotides are TGTGCCAGTAGTATAATCGGACCGGGAGGGCGGCAAGAGACCCAGTACTTC. Translation: CASSIIGPGGRQETQYF. Full variable domain (outside the CDR3, taken from reference TRBV19 and TRBJ2-5): DGGITQSPKYLFRKEGQNVTLSCEQNLNHDAMYWYRQDPGQGLRLIYYSQIVNDFQKGDIAEGYSVSREKKESFPLTVTSAQKNPTAFYLCASSIIGPGGRQETQYFGPGTRLLVL.

This clonotype was observed at least ten times. The chain couples TRBV6-1 to TRBJ1-1; 11 nucleotides align to TRBD1. The length of the CDR3 is 13 residues. In germline, CDR1 is MNHNS, CDR2 SASEGT. The V gene end was trimmed by 7 bases and the J gene end by 7 bases; junction bases not matched to a gene: 5. CDR3 in DNA: TGTGCCAGCACCAGGGACAGGGGGATTGAAGCTTTCTTT. Residues: CASTRDRGIEAFF.

This clonotype appeared many times. The chain is built from TRBV15 and TRBJ2-6; D is unresolved. The germline gives CDR1 LNHNV, CDR2 YYDKDF (reference sequence). This CDR3 has 18 amino acids. V was cut by 3 bases and J by 0 bases, with 15 bases left in between. This chain's CDR3 is CATSSPTTSHSGANVLTF. CDR3 coding DNA: TGTGCCACCAGCAGCCCAACAACCTCCCACTCTGGGGCCAACGTCCTGACTTTC.

This clonotype was observed at least ten times. The chain uses TRBV6-2 or TRBV6-3 and TRBJ2-1; 8 bases map to TRBD2. With 8 bases clipped from V and 2 bases from J, the junction kept 5 bases outside the gene matches. Germline CDR1 reads MNHEY; CDR2 reads SVGEGT. This CDR3 region has 14 residues. Here the CDR3 reads CASVTGGTYNEQFF. The CDR3 DNA reads TGTGCCAGCGTGACGGGGGGGACCTACAATGAGCAGTTCTTC.

This clonotype came up many times. V is TRBV7-8 and J is TRBJ2-5; 10 bases agree with TRBD2. V was pared by 6 bases and J by 4 bases, with 14 bases of the junction left unmatched. CDR3 length equals 17 residues. CDR1 SGHVS and CDR2 FQNEAQ come from the germline V gene. CDR3 nucleotides: TGTGCCAGCAGGATTAGCGGGAGGCTTACATTAATAGAGACCCAGTACTTC. Translating it yields CASRISGRLTLIETQYF.

Only a few counts were recorded for this clonotype. This sequence joins TRBV6-1 and TRBJ1-1; D possibly corresponds to TRBD1 (5 bases). This CDR3 has 14 residues. V was pared by 3 bases and J by 5 bases, with 13 bases between. The germline V gene has CDR1 MNHNS and CDR2 SASEGT. CDR3 in amino acids: CASSDSFGGTEAFF. In DNA form, the CDR3 reads TGTGCCAGCAGTGATTCGTTTGGGGGGACTGAAGCTTTCTTT.

This clonotype has ten or more counts. The chain recombines TRBV12-3 or TRBV12-4 with TRBJ1-3; the match to TRBD1 covers 9 bases. The V segment lost 6 bases and the J segment 4 bases; nucleotides outside the gene matches: 1. There are 13 residues in the CDR3. This CDR3 is CASRGTGGNTIYF. The CDR3 nucleotides read TGTGCCAGCAGGGGGACAGGGGGAAACACCATATATTTT.

This clonotype was seen a handful of times. The chain uses TRBV14 and TRBJ2-2; D uncertain. V shed 1 base and J shed 1 base, with 10 bases lying between them. The germline V gene encodes CDR1 SGHDN and CDR2 FVKESK. The CDR3 has 16 residues. DNA for the CDR3: TGTGCCAGCAGCCAAGTGCAGGTGTGGAACACCGGGGAGCTGTTTTTT. Translating gives CASSQVQVWNTGELFF.

This clonotype occurred many times. This chain links TRBV5-1 with TRBJ2-3; possible D gene TRBD1, 6 bases. Germline assignment: CDR1 SGHRS and CDR2 YFSETQ. This CDR3 is built from 15 residues. Trimming removed 1 base at V and 2 bases at J, with 11 bases between. The DNA of the CDR3 is TGCGCCAGCAGCTTGACCCGGGACAACACAGATACGCAGTATTTT. This sequence encodes CASSLTRDNTDTQYF.

This sequence joins TRBV7-9 and TRBJ2-7, with a tentative D call TRBD2 (5 bases). The V and J ends lost 3 bases and 4 bases respectively, with 13 bases between them. Per the germline V gene, CDR1 is SEHNR and CDR2 is FQNEAQ (reference sequence). This CDR3 is built from 14 residues. The DNA for the CDR3 is TGTGCCAGCAGCTTTTTAACATCGGGGTACGAGCAGTACTTC. This translates into CASSFLTSGYEQYF.

This clonotype came up many times. V and J are TRBV27 and TRBJ2-7; 10 bases map to TRBD2. The CDR3 is 19 amino acids. With 7 bases clipped from V and 0 bases from J, the junction kept 18 bases outside the gene matches. The V gene's germline CDR1 is MNHEY and CDR2 SMNVEV (reference sequence). The CDR3 reads CASILTFLAGVFSSYEQYF. The CDR3 region has the DNA TGTGCCAGCATCCTAACCTTTCTAGCGGGAGTCTTTAGCTCCTACGAGCAGTACTTC.

The sample holds many counts of this clonotype. The V gene is TRBV6-2 or TRBV6-3, the J gene TRBJ2-2; D might be TRBD2 (6 bases). With 7 bases removed from V and 6 bases from J, the gap between germline ends came to 18 bases. The length of the CDR3 is 15 residues. CDR1 and CDR2 (germline): MNHEY, SVGEGT. CDR3 in amino acids: CASTVEGGGAGELFF. DNA of the CDR3: TGTGCCAGCACGGTCGAGGGAGGAGGTGCCGGGGAGCTGTTTTTT.

This clonotype was seen a few times. This chain joins TRBV2 and TRBJ2-1, with D perhaps given as TRBD1 or TRBD2 (7 bases each). Germline CDR1 SNHLY, CDR2 FYNNEI. The CDR3 totals 17 residues. V lost 7 bases and J lost 1, with 20 bases in between. The CDR3 DNA reads TGTGCCAGCAATGGAGGGGGCGGCGGGGGATCCTACAATGAGCAGTTCTTC. This encodes CASNGGGGGGSYNEQFF.

This clonotype has just a few counts. The chain employs TRBV24-1 and TRBJ2-2; no reliable D call. Trimming pared 6 bases from V and 5 bases from J, leaving 6 bases between. Germline CDR1 is KGHDR and CDR2 is SFDVKD. The CDR3 runs 12 residues. The DNA for the CDR3 is TGTGCCACCAGTTCTTTAACCGGGGAGCTGTTTTTT. It encodes CATSSLTGELFF.

This clonotype has a count of ten or more. The chain joins TRBV2 to TRBJ2-7; D gene ambiguous. V was trimmed by 5 bases and J by 2 bases, leaving 13 bases between them. The CDR3 has 14 residues. Germline loops: CDR1 SNHLY, CDR2 FYNNEI. The CDR3 DNA follows: TGTGCCAGCAGTACCCACCGCCCCGCCTACGAGCAGTACTTC. It translates to CASSTHRPAYEQYF. The full variable domain, rest sourced from reference TRBV2 and TRBJ2-7, is EPEVTQTPSHQVTQMGQEVILRCVPISNHLYFYWYRQILGQKVEFLVSFYNNEISEKSEIFDDQFSVERPDGSNFTLKIRSTKLEDSAMYFCASSTHRPAYEQYFGPGTRLTVT.

This clonotype came up many times. The chain joins TRBV12-3 or TRBV12-4 to TRBJ1-2; D may be TRBD1 (6 bases). This CDR3 contains 16 residues. The V gene lost 8 bases and the J gene lost 0 bases, with 19 bases spanning the gap. DNA of the CDR3: TGTGCCAGCTCCCCCCGAGGGGGTCGGACTAACTATGGCTACACCTTC. Residues: CASSPRGGRTNYGYTF.

This clonotype came up many times. CDR3 sequence (DNA): TGTGCCAGCAGTTTGGTAACAGGGGGACCCGGGGAGCTGTTTTTT. Translation gives CASSLVTGGPGELFF. The chain has TRBV12-3 or TRBV12-4 and TRBJ2-2, with 8 bases matching TRBD1. V was pared by 3 bases and J by 6 bases, with 6 bases of the junction left unmatched. The CDR3 loop spans 15 amino acids.

This clonotype has ten or more counts. The gene calls are TRBV7-9 and TRBJ1-2; D remains unclear. V was cut by 7 bases and J by 8 bases, with 11 bases left in between. The CDR3 contains 11 residues. Germline V gives CDR1 SEHNR, CDR2 FQNEAQ (reference sequence). The CDR3 here is CASTGEFGYTF. For the CDR3, the DNA is TGTGCCAGCACTGGGGAGTTCGGCTACACCTTC.

This clonotype was seen repeatedly, ten times or more. V gene TRBV27 combines with J gene TRBJ2-7; D could derive from TRBD1 or TRBD2 (5 bases each). Per germline, CDR1 MNHEY and CDR2 SMNVEV (reference sequence). V lost 2 bases to trimming and J lost 3 bases, with 14 bases between them. The CDR3 consists of 15 residues. The chain's CDR3 is CASSLEVGDGYEQYF. The CDR3 DNA is TGTGCCAGCAGTTTAGAAGTCGGGGACGGCTACGAGCAGTACTTC.

The sample holds many counts of this clonotype. The V and J genes are TRBV9 and TRBJ2-2; D might be TRBD1 (5 bases). The germline V gene has CDR1 SGDLS and CDR2 YYNGEE. V lost 3 bases and J 4 bases, leaving 19 bases between the germline ends. The CDR3 covers 17 residues. The DNA of the CDR3 is TGTGCCAGCAGCGATCTCCTAAATCAGGGTACCACCGGGGAGCTGTTTTTT. Amino acid sequence: CASSDLLNQGTTGELFF. Looking up the rest from reference TRBV9 and TRBJ2-2 gives the full variable domain: DSGVTQTPKHLITATGQRVTLRCSPRSGDLSVYWYQQSLDQGLQFLIQYYNGEERAKGNILERFSAQQFPDLHSELNLSSLELGDSALYFCASSDLLNQGTTGELFFGEGSRLTVL.

This clonotype appeared a few times. The genes are TRBV4-3 and TRBJ2-1, with TRBD1 identical over 11 bases. This CDR3 has 19 amino acids. Unmatched junction bases numbered 15, after V lost 3 bases and J lost 5 bases. Germline CDR1 and CDR2: LGHNA and YSLEER. The CDR3 DNA sequence: TGCGCCAGCAGCCAGTACCGGGACAGGGGGTGGAAGAGGCACAATGAGCAGTTCTTC. It yields the protein CASSQYRDRGWKRHNEQFF.

This clonotype has just a few counts. The chain joins TRBV7-2 to TRBJ2-1; a possible D gene is TRBD2 (7 bases). Looked up from germline, CDR1 is SGHTA and CDR2 is FQGNSA. The CDR3 consists of 14 residues. The V end was cut by 0 bases, the J end by 8 bases, with 11 bases between. The CDR3 sequence is CASSLAGGPYEQFF. The CDR3 DNA sequence: TGTGCCAGCAGCTTAGCGGGGGGGCCATATGAGCAGTTCTTC. The complete variable domain, with remaining parts taken from reference TRBV7-2 and TRBJ2-1, reads GAGVSQSPSNKVTEKGKDVELRCDPISGHTALYWYRQSLGQGLEFLIYFQGNSAPDKSGLPSDRFSAERTGGSVSTLTIQRTQQEDSAVYLCASSLAGGPYEQFFGPGTRLTVL.